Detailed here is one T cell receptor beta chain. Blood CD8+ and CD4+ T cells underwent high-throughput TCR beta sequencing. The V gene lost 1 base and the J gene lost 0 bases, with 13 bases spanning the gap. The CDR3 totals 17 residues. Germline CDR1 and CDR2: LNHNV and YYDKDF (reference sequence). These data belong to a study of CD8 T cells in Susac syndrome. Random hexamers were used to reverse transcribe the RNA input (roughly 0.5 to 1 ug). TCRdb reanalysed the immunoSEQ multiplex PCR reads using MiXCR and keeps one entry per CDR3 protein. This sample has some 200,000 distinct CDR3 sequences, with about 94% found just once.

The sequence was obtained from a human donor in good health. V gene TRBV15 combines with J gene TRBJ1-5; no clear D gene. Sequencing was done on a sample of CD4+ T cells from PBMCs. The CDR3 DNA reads TGTGCCACCAGCAGAGTACGGGAACACATTAGCAATCAGCCCCAGCATTTT. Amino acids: CATSRVREHISNQPQHF.